This TCR beta chain was obtained from a study of T cell responses to AZD1222 COVID-19 vaccine. V was shortened by 1 base and J by 5 bases, with 5 bases between the two germline ends. Germline assignment: CDR1 LGHDT and CDR2 YNNKEL (reference sequence). This CDR3 contains 12 residues. The table came from immunoSEQ multiplex PCR; TCRdb's copy has only in-frame clones and leaves some out. The repertoire holds around 120,000 clones, with about nine tenths as singletons. This clone was seen more than once but under ten times. Specimen: peripheral blood, collected on day 0 of AZD1222 vaccination. V usage is TRBV3-1 (or the pseudogene TRBV3-2) and J usage is TRBJ2-5; D unclear. The clonotype originates from an adult in good health. The CDR3 loop reads CASSQGGETQYF. The CDR3 region has the DNA TGTGCCAGCAGCCAAGGTGGGGAGACCCAGTACTTC.